The sequence of this TCR beta chain was determined in a study of CD8 T cells in Susac syndrome. Random hexamers primed reverse transcription of about 0.45 to 1 ug RNA. TCRdb re-called the immunoSEQ multiplex PCR reads with MiXCR, one entry per CDR3 protein. The profile covers approximately 300,000 distinct CDR3 sequences, with roughly 90% appearing a single time and approximately 0.18% taken by the ten largest. CDR1 is SGHAT and CDR2 is FQNNGV in the germline V gene. V lost 6 bases to trimming and J lost 2 bases, with 6 bases between them. This CDR3 is built from 12 residues. Sequencing input: CD8+ T cells from PBMCs. The chain carries TRBV11-2 and TRBJ2-3; no definite D call. The receptor was derived from a human donor with multiple sclerosis. CDR3 in amino acids: CASRTFTDTQYF. CDR3 nucleotide sequence: TGTGCCAGCAGGACCTTCACAGATACGCAGTATTTT.